This T cell receptor beta chain emerged from a study of blood T cell repertoires in COVID-19. TCRdb's table, derived via immunoSEQ multiplex PCR, lists solely in-frame clones and lacks some. The top ten hold less than 10% of the sample, which has roughly 59,000 clones, approximately 80% seen once. J was trimmed by 2 bases and V by 2 bases; bases with no gene match: 5. Germline CDR1 SGHNT, CDR2 YYREEE (reference sequence). This CDR3 contains 16 residues. The gene calls are TRBV5-4 and TRBJ2-7, with 12 positions matching TRBD2. The sample comprised peripheral blood. This sequence was found in a human donor in a cohort sampled during active COVID-19. The CDR3 region is CASSLLAGGPTYEQYF. The CDR3 DNA is TGTGCCAGCAGCTTACTAGCGGGAGGCCCTACCTACGAGCAGTACTTC.